The clone carrying this T cell receptor (beta chain) was picked up one time. Its antigen is still unknown. The data were taken from a study of cytomegalovirus exposure and HLA in healthy donors. Study summary: Later analysis reported that the roughly 120 validation repertoires shared the platform of the roughly 680 first-cohort repertoires.

The donors were members of the validation cohort, which comprised 120 subjects and was separate from the first cohort of 600 to 800 subjects. The CDR3 consists of 19 residues. In germline, CDR1 is SGHVS, CDR2 FQNEAQ. Trimming took 1 base from V and 3 from J; bases not matched to a gene: 5. The assay was immunoSEQ multiplex PCR, and TCRdb's table has in-frame clones only and misses some. In the table there are roughly 310,000 clones, 70% to 90% of which are singletons. Overall study results and limits: Some TCR beta chains (roughly 160 of them) were listed as cytomegalovirus-associated.

This sequence was found in a man aged 25 to 45 in good health and CMV-seronegative. The J gene is TRBJ2-2, the V gene TRBV7-8, with TRBD2 identical over 16 bases. Sequencing was performed on PBMCs. DNA of the CDR3: TGTGCCAGCAGCTTAGTGGGGACTAGCGGGGGGGTATACACCGGGGAGCTGTTTTTT. It codes for CASSLVGTSGGVYTGELFF. Combining the CDR3 with reference TRBV7-8 and TRBJ2-2 gives the whole variable domain GAGVSQSPRYKVAKRGQDVALRCDPISGHVSLFWYQQALGQGPEFLTYFQNEAQLDKSGLPSDRFFAERPEGSVSTLKIQRTQQEDSAVYLCASSLVGTSGGVYTGELFFGEGSRLTVL.